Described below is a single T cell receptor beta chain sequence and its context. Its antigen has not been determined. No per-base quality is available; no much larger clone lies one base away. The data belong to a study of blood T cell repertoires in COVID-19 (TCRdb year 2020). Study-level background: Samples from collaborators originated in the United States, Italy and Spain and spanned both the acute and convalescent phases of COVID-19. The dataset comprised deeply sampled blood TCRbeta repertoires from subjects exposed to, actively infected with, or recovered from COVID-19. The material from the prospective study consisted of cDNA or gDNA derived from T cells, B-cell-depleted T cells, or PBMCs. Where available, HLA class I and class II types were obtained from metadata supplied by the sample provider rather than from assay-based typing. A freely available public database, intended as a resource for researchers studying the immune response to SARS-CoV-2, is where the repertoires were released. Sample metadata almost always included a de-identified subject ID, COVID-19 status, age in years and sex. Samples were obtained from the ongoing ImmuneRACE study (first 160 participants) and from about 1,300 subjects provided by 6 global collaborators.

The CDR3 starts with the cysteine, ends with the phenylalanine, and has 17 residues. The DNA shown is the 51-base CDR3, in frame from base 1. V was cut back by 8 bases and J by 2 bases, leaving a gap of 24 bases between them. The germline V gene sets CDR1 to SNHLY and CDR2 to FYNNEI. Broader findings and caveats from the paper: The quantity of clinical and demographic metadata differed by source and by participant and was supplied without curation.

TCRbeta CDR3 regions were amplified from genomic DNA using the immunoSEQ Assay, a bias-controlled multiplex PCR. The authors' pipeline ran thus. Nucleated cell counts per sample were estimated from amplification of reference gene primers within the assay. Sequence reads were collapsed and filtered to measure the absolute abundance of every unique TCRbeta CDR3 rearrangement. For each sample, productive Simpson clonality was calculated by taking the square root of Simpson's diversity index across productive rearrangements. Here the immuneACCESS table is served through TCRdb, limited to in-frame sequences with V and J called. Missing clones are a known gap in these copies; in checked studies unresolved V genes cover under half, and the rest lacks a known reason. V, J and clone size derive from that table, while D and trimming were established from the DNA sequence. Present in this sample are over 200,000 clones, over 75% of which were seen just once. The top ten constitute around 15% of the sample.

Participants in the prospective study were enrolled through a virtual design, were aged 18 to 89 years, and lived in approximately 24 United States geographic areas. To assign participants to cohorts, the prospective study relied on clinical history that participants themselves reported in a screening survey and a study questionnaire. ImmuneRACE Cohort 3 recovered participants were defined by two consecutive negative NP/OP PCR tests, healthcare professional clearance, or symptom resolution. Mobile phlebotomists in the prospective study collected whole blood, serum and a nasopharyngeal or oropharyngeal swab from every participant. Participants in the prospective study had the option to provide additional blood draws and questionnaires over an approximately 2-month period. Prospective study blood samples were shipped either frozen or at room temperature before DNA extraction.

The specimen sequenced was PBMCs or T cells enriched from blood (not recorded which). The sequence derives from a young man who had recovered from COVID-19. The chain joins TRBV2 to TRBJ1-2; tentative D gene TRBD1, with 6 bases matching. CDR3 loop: CASWIPDSADLNYGYTF. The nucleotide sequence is TGTGCCAGCTGGATTCCGGACAGCGCTGATCTAAACTATGGCTACACCTTC.